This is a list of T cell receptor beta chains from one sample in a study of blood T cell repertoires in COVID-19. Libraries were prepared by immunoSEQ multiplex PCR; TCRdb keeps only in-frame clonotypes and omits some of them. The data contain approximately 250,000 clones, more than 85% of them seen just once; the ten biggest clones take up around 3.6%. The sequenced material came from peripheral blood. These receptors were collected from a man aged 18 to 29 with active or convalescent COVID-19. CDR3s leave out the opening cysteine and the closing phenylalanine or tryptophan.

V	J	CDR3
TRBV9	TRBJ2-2	ASSVPGTGVFGTGELF
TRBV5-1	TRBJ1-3	ASSLATGRMSSGNTIY
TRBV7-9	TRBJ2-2	ASSLSETSRRELF
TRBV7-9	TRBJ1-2	ASSLTDRGLGYT
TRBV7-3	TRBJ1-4	ASSLTRSSFEKLF
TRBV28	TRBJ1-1	ASSFEVPGAF
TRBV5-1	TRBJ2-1	ASSLETANEQF
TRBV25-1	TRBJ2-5	ASSEGGRETQY
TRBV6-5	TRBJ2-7	ASRGGGEKGYEQY
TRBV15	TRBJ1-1	ATSTYHGQGRTEAF
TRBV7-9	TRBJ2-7	ASSSTYEQY
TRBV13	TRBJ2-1	ASRPPGLRSYNEQF
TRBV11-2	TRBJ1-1	ASSLGAQEAF
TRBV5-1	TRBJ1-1	ASSLAAGRNTEAF
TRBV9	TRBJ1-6	ASSTPDPGLH
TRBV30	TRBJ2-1	AWSDRGVYNEQF
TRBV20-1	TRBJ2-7	SASSPSLEQY
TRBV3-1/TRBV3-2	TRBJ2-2	ASSQELGGGLDPGELF
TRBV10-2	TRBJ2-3	ASSVRETLTDTQY
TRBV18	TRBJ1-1	ASSPPGHKNTEAF
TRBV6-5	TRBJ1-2	ASSSTVPGNGYT
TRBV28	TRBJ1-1	ASSLTDRETEAF
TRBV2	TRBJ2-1	ATTGYNEQF
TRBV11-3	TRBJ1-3	ASSPEGSGNTIY
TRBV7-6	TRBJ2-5	ASSMGQGFSETQY
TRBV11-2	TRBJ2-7	ASSLLGGHGEQY
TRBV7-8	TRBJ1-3	ASSFLGQGASSGNTIY
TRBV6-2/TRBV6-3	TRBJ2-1	ASSYSPGGYNEQF
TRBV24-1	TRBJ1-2	ATSDLSPGTGLYGYT
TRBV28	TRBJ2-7	ASSFRTDKTPSYEQY
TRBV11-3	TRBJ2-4	ASSYRGLAKNIQY
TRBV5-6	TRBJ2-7	ASSLGGGWEAYEQY
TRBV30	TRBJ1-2	ARSKGLMGDGYT
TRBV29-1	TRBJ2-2	SVDPGNTGELF
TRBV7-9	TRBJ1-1	ASSSGVPNTEAF
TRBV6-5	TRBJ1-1	ASASGFLNTEAF
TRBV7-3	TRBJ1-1	ASSLNSITEAF
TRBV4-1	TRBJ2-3	ASSQGHAITDTQY
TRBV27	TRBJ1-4	ASSRQTTPNEKLF
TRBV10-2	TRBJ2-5	ASWDLRGLKTQY
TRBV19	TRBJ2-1	ASSLSGISYNEQF
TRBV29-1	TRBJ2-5	SADSTATQY
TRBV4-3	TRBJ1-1	ASSQDHQGVGAF